Listed below are T cell receptor beta chains from one sample, sequenced in a study of cytomegalovirus exposure and HLA in healthy donors. Repertoires were generated with immunoSEQ multiplex PCR, while TCRdb's copy carries only in-frame clones and drops some. This table has over 130,000 clones, about three quarters appearing once. The sample consisted of PBMCs. The receptors come from a man between 35 and 55 years old in good health and CMV-seronegative. The CDR3 runs from the conserved cysteine through the conserved F or W. The D gene is left open where the match is weak. Only some rows state a clone size, as once, few, many or a class for expanded clones.

J | size | V | D | DNA | CDR3
TRBJ1-4 | NA | TRBV7-9 | TRBD1 | TGTGCCAGCAGCTTAGGGACAGGGGACGAAAAACTGTTTTTT | CASSLGTGDEKLFF
TRBJ2-2 | NA | TRBV4-1 | NA | TGCGCCAGCAGCCAAGATGGACTTCCCGGGCTCACCGGGGAGCTGTTTTTT | CASSQDGLPGLTGELFF
TRBJ2-5 | NA | TRBV27 | TRBD2 | TGTGCCAGTCGACTAGCGGGATTCGATGAGACCCAGTACTTC | CASRLAGFDETQYF
TRBJ1-5 | once | TRBV6-6 | NA | TGTGCCAGCGGGTCGACAGGCCGGGGCGATCAGCCCCAGCATTTT | CASGSTGRGDQPQHF
TRBJ2-3 | NA | TRBV13 | NA | TGTGCCAGCAGCTTAGAAGGGGGGGCGAGAGATACGCAGTATTTT | CASSLEGGARDTQYF
TRBJ2-2 | few | TRBV7-9 | NA | TGTGCCAGCAGCTTAATCTTACTAGCTAAGGCCGGGGAGCTGTTTTTT | CASSLILLAKAGELFF
TRBJ1-6 | once | TRBV7-9 | NA | TGTTCCAGCAGCTTGGCCGATTCACCCCTCCACTTT | CSSSLADSPLHF
TRBJ2-7 | NA | TRBV6-5 | TRBD2 | TGTGCCAGCAGTTACTCCCGGTGGGGGGGTGCCTACGAGCAGTACTTC | CASSYSRWGGAYEQYF
TRBJ2-5 | NA | TRBV2 | NA | TGTGCCAGCAGTCCACTCCCAGGGGCCCGGGAGACCCAGTACTTC | CASSPLPGARETQYF
TRBJ2-5 | NA | TRBV6-5 | NA | TGTGCCAGCAGTGCCAGGCTAGCCGGGGAGGAGACCCAGTACTTC | CASSARLAGEETQYF
TRBJ1-2 | NA | TRBV7-2 | TRBD1 | TGTGCCAGCAGCTTAGCAGGGGGCGCCTATGGCTACACCTTC | CASSLAGGAYGYTF
TRBJ2-2 | NA | TRBV28 | TRBD1 | TGTGCCAGCAGCCCGGGACAGTACACCGGGGAGCTGTTTTTT | CASSPGQYTGELFF
TRBJ2-7 | few | TRBV30 | TRBD2 | TGTGCCTGGAGTCCCGGGACTAGCGGGTTACCCTACGAGCAGTACTTC | CAWSPGTSGLPYEQYF
TRBJ2-7 | NA | TRBV19 | TRBD1 | TGTGCCAGTAGGCCATCTGGGGCAGGGGGCCACGAGCAGTACTTC | CASRPSGAGGHEQYF
TRBJ1-1 | few | TRBV28 | TRBD1 | TGTGCCAGCACCCCAAGGGGGCGCATGAACACTGAAGCTTTCTTT | CASTPRGRMNTEAFF
TRBJ1-4 | NA | TRBV29-1 | NA | TGCAGCGTTGAGTCCGGGGGGAATGAAAAACTGTTTTTT | CSVESGGNEKLFF
TRBJ2-7 | NA | TRBV29-1 | TRBD1 | TGCAGCGTTGAAGATCTGACAGGGTCCTCCTACGAGCAGTACTTC | CSVEDLTGSSYEQYF
TRBJ2-5 | NA | TRBV7-6 | TRBD2 | TGTGCCAGCAGCCTGATAGCGGGGGGAGTTGGGGAGACCCAGTACTTC | CASSLIAGGVGETQYF
TRBJ2-1 | NA | TRBV5-1 | TRBD1 | TGCGCCAGCAGCTTGGAGGCCAGGGGGCGGACGGATGAGCAGTTCTTC | CASSLEARGRTDEQFF
TRBJ2-5 | few | TRBV10-3 | TRBD2 | TGTGCCATCGGTGGGTCTAGCGGGATCCTCCAAGAGACCCAGTACTTC | CAIGGSSGILQETQYF
TRBJ1-5 | NA | TRBV6-1 | NA | TGTGCCAGCAGTCAGGGATGGTCGGCAGCCCAGCATTTT | CASSQGWSAAQHF
TRBJ2-7 | NA | TRBV28 | NA | TGTGCCAGCAGTTTATGGCAGGGGGGATACGAGCAGTACTTC | CASSLWQGGYEQYF
TRBJ2-7 | once | TRBV15 | TRBD1 | TGTGCCACCAGCAGAAGGAGGGGGACAGGTCCGGGCGAGCAGTACTTC | CATSRRRGTGPGEQYF
TRBJ1-3 | NA | TRBV11-2 | NA | TGTGCCAGCAGCTTAGACCCGTCCTCCTCTGGAAACACCATATATTTT | CASSLDPSSSGNTIYF
TRBJ2-7 | NA | TRBV5-5 | TRBD1 | TGTGCCAGCAGCTTCCGGGACAGGGATTACGAGCAGTACTTC | CASSFRDRDYEQYF
TRBJ1-5 | NA | TRBV27 | TRBD1 | TGTGCCAGCAGTTTCTACGGACAGGGCGATCAGCCCCAGCATTTT | CASSFYGQGDQPQHF
TRBJ2-3 | NA | TRBV4-1 | TRBD1 | TGCGCCAGCAGCCAAGGCCCGACAGGGGGCACAGATACGCAGTATTTT | CASSQGPTGGTDTQYF
TRBJ2-1 | NA | TRBV7-9 | TRBD2 | TGTTCCAGCAGCTTAGTACTAGCGGAACCCTACAATGAGCAGTTCTTC | CSSSLVLAEPYNEQFF
TRBJ2-1 | NA | TRBV6-5 | NA | TGTGCCAGCAGCGCGGGGGCGGGGGAGCAGTTCTTC | CASSAGAGEQFF
TRBJ2-3 | once | TRBV6-1 | NA | TGTGCCAGCACCCAGGGGATCAGCACAGATACGCAGTATTTT | CASTQGISTDTQYF
TRBJ1-1 | NA | TRBV2 | NA | TGTGCCAGCCGCACGCTGGGGGCGGCCACTGAAGCTTTCTTT | CASRTLGAATEAFF
TRBJ2-3 | NA | TRBV28 | NA | TGTGCCAGCAGTTTTGGGCTCTCTAGCACAGATACGCAGTATTTT | CASSFGLSSTDTQYF
TRBJ2-7 | NA | TRBV29-1 | TRBD1 | TGCAGCGTCCCCCCACGGGACAGGGCCATTCGAGGACACTACGAGCAGTACTTC | CSVPPRDRAIRGHYEQYF
TRBJ2-5 | NA | TRBV4-3 | TRBD1 | TGCGCCAGCAGCCGACTTACAGGGGTGGGAGAGACCCAGTACTTC | CASSRLTGVGETQYF
TRBJ1-5 | NA | TRBV7-2 | NA | TGTGCCAGCAGCTTAGATGCCGGACTCTTAAATCAGCCCCAGCATTTT | CASSLDAGLLNQPQHF
TRBJ2-3 | once | TRBV7-2 | NA | TGTGCCAGCAGCTTAGTCGCAGGGCGGCCAGATACGCAGTATTTT | CASSLVAGRPDTQYF
TRBJ1-2 | NA | TRBV6-5 | NA | TGTGCCAGCAGTCTTCGGAGTATCAGCTATGGCTACACCTTC | CASSLRSISYGYTF
TRBJ2-7 | NA | TRBV27 | TRBD1 | TGTGCCAGCAGTCCACGACAGGGTCACTACGAGCAGTACTTC | CASSPRQGHYEQYF
TRBJ2-1 | few | TRBV4-2 | NA | TGTGCCAGCAGCCAGATGATTTACACTGAGCAGTTCTTC | CASSQMIYTEQFF
TRBJ2-1 | NA | TRBV7-9 | NA | TGTGCCAGCAGTCAAGACAGTAATGAGCAGTTCTTC | CASSQDSNEQFF
TRBJ1-4 | NA | TRBV5-3 | TRBD1 | TGTGCCAGAAGCTCCCGGACAGGGCAAGAAAAACTGTTTTTT | CARSSRTGQEKLFF
TRBJ2-2 | NA | TRBV30 | NA | TGTGCCTGGAGTGAAGCGACCGGGGAGCTGTTTTTT | CAWSEATGELFF
TRBJ1-3 | NA | TRBV5-6 | NA | TGTGCCAGCTGCCCCGTGGGGCCTGGAAACACCATATATTTT | CASCPVGPGNTIYF
TRBJ1-3 | few | TRBV2 | NA | TGTGCCAGCAGTCCCGCAGGGGCAGCTGGAAACACCATATATTTT | CASSPAGAAGNTIYF
TRBJ2-7 | NA | TRBV2 | NA | TGTGCCAGCAATGGACAGTTTAATGAGCAGTACTTC | CASNGQFNEQYF
TRBJ2-2 | once | TRBV7-2 | TRBD2 | TGTGCCAGCAGCATAGGACTAGCGGATAACGGGGAGCTGTTTTTT | CASSIGLADNGELFF
TRBJ2-5 | NA | TRBV6-5 | NA | TGTGCCAGCAGTTACTTAGGGGGTTTTCAAGAGACCCAGTACTTC | CASSYLGGFQETQYF
TRBJ2-1 | NA | TRBV28 | TRBD2 | TGTGCCAGCAGCCTCGGACTAGCGGGAGATGAGCAGTTCTTC | CASSLGLAGDEQFF
TRBJ2-7 | NA | TRBV12-5 | TRBD2 | TGTGCTAGTGGTTTTGGGTCGGGGGGAACCTACGAGCAGTACTTC | CASGFGSGGTYEQYF
TRBJ2-1 | few | TRBV2 | NA | TGTGCCAGCAGTTACAGGGATTTAGGCAATGAGCAGTTCTTC | CASSYRDLGNEQFF
TRBJ1-1 | NA | TRBV30 | NA | TGTGCCTGGAGGGGGGGACGATTAATCAGCACTGAAGCTTTCTTT | CAWRGGRLISTEAFF